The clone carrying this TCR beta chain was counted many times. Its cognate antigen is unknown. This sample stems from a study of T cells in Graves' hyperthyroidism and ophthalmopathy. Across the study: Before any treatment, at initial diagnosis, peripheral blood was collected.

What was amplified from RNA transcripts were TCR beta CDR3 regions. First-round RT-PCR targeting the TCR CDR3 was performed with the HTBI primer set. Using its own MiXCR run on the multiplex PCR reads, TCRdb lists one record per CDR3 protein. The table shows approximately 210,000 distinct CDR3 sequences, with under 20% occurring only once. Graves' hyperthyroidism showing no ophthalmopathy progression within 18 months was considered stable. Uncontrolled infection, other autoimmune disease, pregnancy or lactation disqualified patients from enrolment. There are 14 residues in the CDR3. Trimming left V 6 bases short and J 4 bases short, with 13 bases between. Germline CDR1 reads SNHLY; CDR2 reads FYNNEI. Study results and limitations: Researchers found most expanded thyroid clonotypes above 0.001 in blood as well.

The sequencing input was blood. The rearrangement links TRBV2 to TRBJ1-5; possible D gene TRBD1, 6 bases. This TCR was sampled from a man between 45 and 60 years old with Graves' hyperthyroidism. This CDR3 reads CASRVDSLNQPQHF. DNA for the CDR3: TGTGCCAGCAGGGTGGACAGCCTTAATCAGCCCCAGCATTTT. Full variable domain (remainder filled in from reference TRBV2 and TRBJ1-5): EPEVTQTPSHQVTQMGQEVILRCVPISNHLYFYWYRQILGQKVEFLVSFYNNEISEKSEIFDDQFSVERPDGSNFTLKIRSTKLEDSAMYFCASRVDSLNQPQHFGDGTRLSIL.